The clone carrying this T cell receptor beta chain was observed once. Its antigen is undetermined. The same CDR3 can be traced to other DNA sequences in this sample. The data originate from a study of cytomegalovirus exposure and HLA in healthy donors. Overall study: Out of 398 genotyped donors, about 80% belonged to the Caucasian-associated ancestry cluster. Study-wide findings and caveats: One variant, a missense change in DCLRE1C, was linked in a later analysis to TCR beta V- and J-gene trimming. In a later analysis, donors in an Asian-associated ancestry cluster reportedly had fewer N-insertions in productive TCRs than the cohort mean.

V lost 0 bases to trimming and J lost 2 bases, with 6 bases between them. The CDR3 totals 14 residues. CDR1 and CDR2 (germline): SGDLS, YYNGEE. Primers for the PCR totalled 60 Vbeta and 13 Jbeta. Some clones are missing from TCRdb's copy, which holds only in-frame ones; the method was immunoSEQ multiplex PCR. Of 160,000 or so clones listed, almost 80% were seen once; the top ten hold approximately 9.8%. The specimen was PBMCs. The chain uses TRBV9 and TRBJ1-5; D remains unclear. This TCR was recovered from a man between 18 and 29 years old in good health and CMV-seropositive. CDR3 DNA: TGTGCCAGCAGCGTAGGTGGAGGCAATCAGCCCCAGCATTTT. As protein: CASSVGGGNQPQHF.